This TCR beta chain was observed in a study of blood T cell repertoires in COVID-19. Seattle enrolled patients during active infection and tracked them longitudinally. The CDR3 has 14 residues. CDR1 and CDR2 (germline): SGHVS, FQNEAQ. V trimming: 3 bases; J trimming: 5 bases; junction bases outside the gene matches: 5. Some clones are missing from TCRdb's copy, which holds only in-frame ones; the method was immunoSEQ multiplex PCR. This sample yields under 150,000 clones, of which approximately 85% are seen a single time; 6.5% to 9.5% belongs to the top ten. The chain recombines TRBV7-8 with TRBJ1-2, with TRBD1 matching over 8 bases. The sequenced material came from peripheral blood. The TCR originated in a woman aged 55-69 years with COVID-19, enrolled during active disease. CDR3: CASSFGQGAYGYTF. The CDR3 region has the DNA TGTGCCAGCAGCTTTGGACAGGGCGCGTATGGCTACACCTTC.